This TCR beta chain was found in a study of T cells after yellow fever vaccination (dated by TCRdb to about 2019). With regard to the full study: The SMART-Seq v4 Ultra Low Input RNA kit was used to prepare libraries from fractions with low cell numbers. Bulk TCR alpha and beta repertoires were sequenced longitudinally to track T-cell clones before and after primary and booster YFV17D yellow fever vaccination. Two healthy male donors made up the cohort, one aged 18 to 30 years and the other aged 30 to 39 years. Bulk PBMC replicates and cell subsets were isolated from blood drawn at multiple timepoints before and after both primary and secondary immunization. General findings and caveats noted by the study authors: The secondary T-cell response was weaker than the primary response but faster, peaking on day 5 instead of day 15. A small share of clonotypes occurred in both CD4 and CD8 compartments, likely arising from convergent recombination. After the booster, most of the clones that had expanded following primary vaccination were detected again (around 95% of CD4 and 88% of CD8), which suggests that memory was broadly maintained. Computational filtering was needed because FACS-sorted repertoires could contain abundant contaminating clonotypes from the bulk population. Only a couple of donors were included in the study, so the extent to which the findings can be generalized is limited.

Data came from an Illumina NovaSeq 6000. TCR cDNA was synthesized by 5'RACE template switching, which introduced a universal primer site and unique molecular identifiers. Priming of cDNA synthesis was performed from both the TCR alpha and TCR beta constant segments. Library amplification used two PCR steps, and the second PCR step added sample barcodes and sequencing adapters. Sequencing of libraries was done on Illumina HiSeq 2500 (2x100 bp) or NovaSeq (2x150 bp). The study's own analysis went as follows. Reads were demultiplexed and collapsed into UMI consensus sequences with MIGEC, and V(D)J alignment was performed with MiXCR. Using edgeR on replicate PBMC samples, clonotypes were called vaccine-responding if FDR was below 0.01 and the log2 fold change was above 5 up to day 15. Each bulk clonotype received a CD4 or CD8 identity based on whether the sequenced CD4 or CD8 repertoire contained that clonotype at higher abundance. TCRdb itself trimmed the public reads at Q25 with fastp, ran MiXCR and retained productive beta chains. Every distinct CDR3 protein forms one entry, paired with its most common genes and DNA. These V and J calls originate from TCRdb's pipeline instead of the authors' own analysis. In this sample the table shows 250,000 to 400,000 distinct CDR3 sequences, approximately 4.5% of which occur a single time. Of the sample, approximately 19% falls within the top ten clones.

The sample's treatment or condition, from its label and the paper: live attenuated yellow fever vaccine strain. At each blood-draw timepoint, two biological replicates of bulk PBMCs were collected. PBMCs were isolated from peripheral blood using a standard Ficoll-Paque protocol. TriZol was used to extract RNA from bulk PBMCs, CD4 and CD8 fractions, and dextramer-positive and dextramer-negative fractions. In this sample, this clonotype turned up many times. Its antigen remains unidentified. No base quality information exists; no much larger clone differs at one position. CDR1 SGHVS and CDR2 FQNEAQ were looked up in the germline V gene. Inclusive of the bounding cysteine and phenylalanine, the CDR3 is 17 residues long. Only CDR3 DNA is held: 51 bases, read in frame from base 1. From V the trimming removes 5 bases and from J it removes 4 bases, while the gene matches leave 11 bases of the junction unaccounted for.

Here the sequenced sample was PBMCs, taken 15 days after the yellow fever booster vaccination. The rearranged chain carries TRBV7-8 and TRBJ2-1, with 10 bases matching TRBD1. This clonotype originated in a young man who received the YFV17D yellow fever vaccine. The sequence in DNA is TGTGCCAGCAGCCAACCCGGGACAGGGGACGTATACAATGAGCAGTTCTTC. Translated, it gives CASSQPGTGDVYNEQFF.